The 29 T cell receptor beta chains below come from one sample, sequenced in a study of blood T cells in healthy people across ages. A second PCR, run for roughly 7 to 11 cycles, used a sample-barcoded 5' primer plus a J-beta primer mix. Via MiXCR, TCRdb re-called the 5' RACE reads, giving one row per CDR3 protein. In the table there are about 1.4 million distinct CDR3 sequences, 59% of which are singletons. Input material: blood. These receptors were obtained from a man in his late teens or twenties in good health.

The chain uses TRBV6-5 and TRBJ2-2; D assignment may be TRBD1 or TRBD2 (5 bases each). CDR3 length: 14 amino acids. Trimming took off 8 bases at V and 0 bases at J, with 10 bases between the two ends. CDR1 and CDR2 (germline): MNHEY, SVGAGI. The CDR3 DNA reads as TGTGCCAGCGGGGGTCTCTCGAACACCGGGGAGCTGTTTTTT. This codes for CASGGLSNTGELFF.

The genes are TRBV2 and TRBJ1-6, with D possibly matching TRBD1 (6 bases). V was pared by 8 bases and J by 6 bases, with 17 bases between. CDR1 SNHLY and CDR2 FYNNEI come from the germline V gene. This CDR3 has 15 amino acids. The chain's CDR3 is CASGNRELVNSPLHF. CDR3 DNA: TGTGCCAGCGGCAACAGGGAACTGGTTAATTCACCCCTCCACTTT.

The chain recombines TRBV20-1 with TRBJ2-4; TRBD1 is a possible D gene (5 bases). The CDR3 covers 12 residues. CDR1 and CDR2 from the germline V gene are DFQATT and SNEGSKA (reference sequence). Between the trimmed V and J ends, which lost 2 bases and 8 bases, there was a span of 10 bases. The CDR3 here is CSARIREYIQYF. CDR3 sequence (DNA): TGCAGTGCTAGAATCAGGGAATACATTCAGTACTTC.

The sample holds a few counts of this clonotype. The CDR3 is CASSPFGSGGAWTASDTQYF. CDR3 DNA: TGTGCCAGCAGCCCCTTCGGTAGCGGGGGGGCCTGGACCGCATCAGATACGCAGTATTTT. The rearrangement joins TRBV12-3 or TRBV12-4 to TRBJ2-3; 11 bases are a match to TRBD2. CDR3 size: 20 residues. Losses at the gene ends were 6 bases for V and 4 bases for J; bases not matched to a gene: 21.

This clonotype was counted a few times. The rearrangement uses TRBV4-1 and TRBJ2-1; D call uncertain. V was trimmed by 1 base and J by 4 bases, leaving 11 bases between them. Germline lookup yields CDR1 MGHRA and CDR2 YSYEKL. The CDR3 loop spans 15 amino acids. DNA of the CDR3: TGCGCCAGCAGCCAAGTCACCGACCCTTACAATGAGCAGTTCTTC. Translated: CASSQVTDPYNEQFF.

The chain has TRBV7-2 and TRBJ2-7; 9 bases match TRBD1. CDR3 length equals 15 residues. Looked up from germline, CDR1 is SGHTA and CDR2 is FQGNSA. J gave up 3 bases and V 6 bases, and 9 bases lay outside the gene matches. The CDR3 DNA is TGTGCCAGCAGTTACACAGGGGGCGCGAACTACGAGCAGTACTTC. It yields the protein CASSYTGGANYEQYF.

Here the CDR3 reads CASKGQFQETQYF. The CDR3 nucleotides read TGTGCCAGCAAGGGACAGTTCCAAGAGACCCAGTACTTC. The chain carries TRBV2 and TRBJ2-5, with 7 bases identical to TRBD1. CDR3 length equals 13 residues. Germline V gene sequence: CDR1 SNHLY, CDR2 FYNNEI. J was trimmed by 1 base and V by 7 bases; bases with no gene match: 3.

CDR3 nucleotides: TGTGCCAGCATGGTCTCTGGGGCCAACGTCCTGACTTTC. Residues: CASMVSGANVLTF. V and J are TRBV2 and TRBJ2-6; D ambiguous. V gave up 7 bases and J gave up 0 bases, with 4 bases separating them. The CDR3 consists of 13 residues. In germline, CDR1 is SNHLY, CDR2 FYNNEI.

The chain combines TRBV30 with TRBJ2-6; D perhaps matches TRBD1 (5 bases). Germline CDR1 is GTSNPN and CDR2 is SVGIG (reference sequence). Trimming took off 6 bases at V and 4 bases at J, with 13 bases between the two ends. This CDR3 region has 14 residues. CDR3 DNA: TGTGCCTGCCAAACAGGATCCGGGGCCAACGTCCTGACTTTC. Translation gives CACQTGSGANVLTF.

A few counts support this clonotype. The chain has TRBV5-1 and TRBJ2-7, with TRBD1 as a possible D gene (5 bases). V lost 4 bases and J lost 5, with 13 bases in between. The CDR3 is 13 residues long. Germline CDR1 and CDR2: SGHRS and YFSETQ. Here the CDR3 DNA reads TGCGCCAGCAGCGTGGCAGGGTCCAACGAGCAGTACTTC. Protein sequence: CASSVAGSNEQYF.

This chain joins TRBV29-1 and TRBJ2-1; 10 bases are a match to TRBD2. Germline V gene lookup returns CDR1 SQVTM and CDR2 ANQGSEA. V lost 7 bases and J lost 9; bases outside the gene matches: 12. The CDR3 runs 14 residues. This CDR3 reads CSGLSGRATIEQFF. Written as DNA, the CDR3 is TGCAGCGGGTTAAGCGGGAGGGCGACAATTGAGCAGTTCTTC.

The chain couples TRBV29-1 to TRBJ1-1, with D perhaps TRBD1 (6 bases). The V and J ends lost 4 bases and 5 bases respectively, with 17 bases between them. Germline values: CDR1 SQVTM, CDR2 ANQGSEA. This CDR3 has 14 amino acids. The CDR3 coding sequence is TGCAGCGTTGTTTATCAGGGGCGAAAAACTGAAGCTTTCTTT. This translates into CSVVYQGRKTEAFF.

This clonotype was counted between two and nine times. The rearrangement uses TRBV20-1 and TRBJ2-3, with 8 nucleotides matching TRBD2. V gave up 3 bases and J gave up 5 bases; unmatched junction bases: 4. The CDR3 runs to 13 residues. Germline values: CDR1 DFQATT, CDR2 SNEGSKA (reference sequence). The DNA of the CDR3 is TGCAGTGCTAGCGGGGGGGCTAGAGATACGCAGTATTTT. Translated: CSASGGARDTQYF.

V gene TRBV4-1 combines with J gene TRBJ2-7; D unclear. Germline V gives CDR1 MGHRA, CDR2 YSYEKL. V was pared by 0 bases and J by 2 bases, with 8 bases between. CDR3 length equals 14 residues. CDR3 in amino acids: CASSQESTPYEQYF. The CDR3 DNA is TGCGCCAGCAGCCAAGAGTCGACCCCCTACGAGCAGTACTTC.

As regards this clonotype: The CDR3 ends on some other residue instead of the conserved phenylalanine or tryptophan, so this is likely a read error. The chain employs TRBV6-1 and TRBJ1-2; tentative D call: TRBD1 (6 bases). The CDR3 length is 17 residues. Per germline, CDR1 MNHNS and CDR2 SASEGT. With 5 bases removed from V and 0 bases from J, the gap between germline ends came to 19 bases. CDR3 sequence (DNA): TGTGCCAGCAGTACGCGCCGGAGGGACACAGCTAACTATGGCTACACCTTA. Its protein is CASSTRRRDTANYGYTL.

CDR3 sequence reads: CAPGSYGETQYF. DNA of the CDR3: TGTGCCCCAGGGTCTTATGGAGAGACCCAGTACTTC. This chain connects TRBV2 to TRBJ2-5; D possibly corresponds to TRBD1 (5 bases). The V gene lost 11 bases and the J gene lost 4 bases, with 14 bases spanning the gap. The germline CDR1 and CDR2 sequences are SNHLY and FYNNEI. This CDR3 region has 12 residues. Drawing the rest from reference TRBV2 and TRBJ2-5, the complete variable domain is EPEVTQTPSHQVTQMGQEVILRCVPISNHLYFYWYRQILGQKVEFLVSFYNNEISEKSEIFDDQFSVERPDGSNFTLKIRSTKLEDSAMYFCAPGSYGETQYFGPGTRLLVL.

The chain carries TRBV4-1 and TRBJ1-2; D not resolved. The CDR3 is made up of 13 amino acids. Looked up from germline, CDR1 is MGHRA and CDR2 is YSYEKL. V lost 6 bases and J 7 bases, leaving 15 bases between the germline ends. CDR3 loop: CASSQRREGGYTF. The CDR3 DNA is TGCGCCAGCAGTCAAAGACGTGAGGGTGGCTACACCTTC.

In DNA, the CDR3 is TGTGCCAGCAGCAACCATCGACAGGTCGGCTACACCTTC. Translating gives CASSNHRQVGYTF. The chain combines TRBV14 with TRBJ1-2; D perhaps matches TRBD1 (6 bases). CDR1 and CDR2 (germline): SGHDN, FVKESK. This CDR3 contains 13 residues. V shed 5 bases and J shed 8 bases, with 15 bases lying between them.

V and J are TRBV4-1 and TRBJ2-2, with a weak D call TRBD1 (5 bases). The CDR3 has 14 residues. The V and J ends lost 7 bases and 1 base respectively, with 10 bases between them. Germline V gene sequence: CDR1 MGHRA, CDR2 YSYEKL. CDR3 nucleotides: TGCGCCAGCAAATTACAGGAGAACACCGGGGAGCTGTTTTTT. Translated, it gives CASKLQENTGELFF.

This chain uses TRBV6-5 with TRBJ2-7; D possibly corresponds to TRBD1 (6 bases). Germline V gene sequence: CDR1 MNHEY, CDR2 SVGAGI. This CDR3 comprises 14 residues. V was pared by 3 bases and J by 2 bases, with 11 bases between. For the CDR3, the DNA is TGTGCCAGCAGTTATGGGACATTGGCCTACGAGCAGTACTTC. It is translated as CASSYGTLAYEQYF.

This clonotype showed up just a few times. This chain links TRBV5-1 with TRBJ1-2; TRBD1 agrees at 9 bases. V gave up 2 bases and J gave up 7 bases; unmatched junction bases: 6. The germline V gene encodes CDR1 SGHRS and CDR2 YFSETQ. This CDR3 has 14 amino acids. The CDR3 sequence is CASSLWTGESGYTF. CDR3 nucleotides: TGCGCCAGCAGCTTATGGACAGGGGAGAGTGGCTACACCTTC.

CDR3 in amino acids: CATSRDSRVYNQETQYF. The CDR3 DNA is TGTGCCACCAGCAGAGATTCGCGTGTGTATAACCAAGAGACCCAGTACTTC. This chain joins TRBV15 and TRBJ2-5; D call uncertain. Deletions cut 0 bases from V and 0 bases from J, with 14 bases between. The CDR3 runs to 17 residues. The germline CDR1 and CDR2 sequences are LNHNV and YYDKDF (reference sequence).

As to this clonotype: At one of its ends the junction is not consistent with the germline gene, which may arise from a read error. The rearrangement joins TRBV27 to TRBJ2-3; maybe TRBD2 (5 bases). In germline, CDR1 is MNHEY, CDR2 SMNVEV (reference sequence). The CDR3 has 13 amino acids. Here the CDR3 DNA reads TGTGTCAGCAGCCTGAGACTATTCGATACGCAGTATTTT. Amino acid sequence: CVSSLRLFDTQYF.

This rearrangement joins TRBV28 to TRBJ1-4; weak D call: TRBD1 (5 bases). This CDR3 spans 11 amino acids. V shed 2 bases and J shed 12 bases, with 7 bases lying between them. CDR1 is MDHEN and CDR2 is SYDVKM in the germline V gene. CDR3 loop: CASSLSRELFF. The CDR3 coding sequence is TGTGCCAGCAGTTTAAGCAGGGAACTGTTTTTT. Looking up the rest from reference TRBV28 and TRBJ1-4 gives the full variable domain: DVKVTQSSRYLVKRTGEKVFLECVQDMDHENMFWYRQDPGLGLRLIYFSYDVKMKEKGDIPEGYSVSREKKERFSLILESASTNQTSMYLCASSLSRELFFGSGTQLSVL.

The chain carries TRBV20-1 and TRBJ2-1; D may be TRBD1 (5 bases). Trimming shortened V by 6 bases and J by 6 bases, and 12 bases separated the two germline ends. This CDR3 is 12 amino acids long. Germline V CDR1 and CDR2: DFQATT, SNEGSKA (reference sequence). The CDR3 region has the DNA TGCAGTGCCAGGGTGAAATTCAATGAGCAGTTCTTC. It yields the protein CSARVKFNEQFF.

The chain employs TRBV27 and TRBJ1-5; TRBD1 matches at 12 bases. This CDR3 contains 17 residues. Germline-derived CDR1 and CDR2 are MNHEY and SMNVEV (reference sequence). Trimming removed 2 bases from V and 2 bases from J; junction bases left unmatched: 4. The CDR3 DNA reads TGTGCCAGCAGTTTAAAGGGACAGGGGGCGCGCAATCAGCCCCAGCATTTT. Translated, it gives CASSLKGQGARNQPQHF.

The chain has TRBV11-1 and TRBJ2-5; either TRBD1 or TRBD2 may supply D (5 bases each). CDR3 length: 16 residues. V gave up 2 bases and J gave up 5 bases, with 18 bases separating them. CDR1 and CDR2 (germline): SGHAT, FQDESV (reference sequence). The CDR3 DNA reads as TGTGCCAGCAGCTTATTGTCCAGGGAGCCCCGGGAGACCCAGTACTTC. The encoded protein is CASSLLSREPRETQYF.

The chain joins TRBV7-2 to TRBJ2-2, with D uncertain. Germline CDR1 reads SGHTA; CDR2 reads FQGNSA. V shed 3 bases and J shed 5 bases, with 10 bases lying between them. This CDR3 region has 14 residues. The DNA of the CDR3 is TGTGCCAGCAGCTTTGGGCAAAGGACCGGGGAGCTGTTTTTT. Residues: CASSFGQRTGELFF.

The chain combines TRBV7-6 with TRBJ1-1; D remains unclear. Germline V CDR1 and CDR2: SGHVS, FNYEAQ. Trimming stripped 5 bases from V and 8 bases from J, with 18 bases between. The CDR3 runs 14 residues. The CDR3 here is CASSPIKIRGEAFF. Written as DNA, the CDR3 is TGTGCCAGCAGCCCTATCAAAATCAGAGGAGAAGCTTTCTTT.